One and the same sample provided the 26 T cell receptor beta chains below, sequenced in a study of cytomegalovirus exposure and HLA in healthy donors. PCR used 60 Vbeta primers and 13 Jbeta primers. The protocol was immunoSEQ multiplex PCR, while the TCRdb copy is restricted to in-frame clones and leaves out a portion. Of around 100,000 clones in the sample, roughly 66% were seen once. The sequenced material came from PBMCs. All receptors come from a young man in good health and CMV-seronegative.

The chain combines TRBV4-1 with TRBJ1-2; 7 positions match TRBD1. V was pared by 4 bases and J by 3 bases, with 8 bases of the junction left unmatched. Germline assignment: CDR1 MGHRA and CDR2 YSYEKL. The CDR3 is 15 residues long. The CDR3 sequence: CASSPGTGQHYGYTF. The CDR3 coding sequence is TGCGCCAGCAGCCCGGGGACGGGACAGCACTATGGCTACACCTTC.

In this sample, this clone turned up a few times. This chain connects TRBV7-9 to TRBJ1-4; 10 positions match TRBD1. Germline loops: CDR1 SEHNR, CDR2 FQNEAQ (reference sequence). V lost 5 bases, J lost 5 bases, and 5 bases stayed unmatched. The length of the CDR3 is 15 residues. The CDR3, as DNA: TGTGCCAGCAGCCACAGGGACAGGGGCAATGAAAAACTGTTTTTT. It yields the protein CASSHRDRGNEKLFF.

The chain is built from TRBV5-6 and TRBJ1-2; D is uncertain. This CDR3 region has 12 residues. With 1 base removed from V and 2 bases from J, the gap between germline ends came to 3 bases. CDR1 and CDR2 from the germline V gene are SGHDT and YYEEEE. CDR3 bases: TGTGCCAGCAGCTTGAGCAACTATGGCTACACCTTC. It translates to CASSLSNYGYTF. Combining the CDR3 with reference TRBV5-6 and TRBJ1-2 gives the whole variable domain DAGVTQSPTHLIKTRGQQVTLRCSPKSGHDTVSWYQQALGQGPQFIFQYYEEEERQRGNFPDRFSGHQFPNYSSELNVNALLLGDSALYLCASSLSNYGYTFGSGTRLTVV.

V usage is TRBV19 and J usage is TRBJ1-5, with D uncertain. This CDR3 spans 15 amino acids. V gave up 7 bases and J gave up 0 bases, with 13 bases separating them. Germline V lookup: CDR1 LNHDA, CDR2 SQIVND (reference sequence). The CDR3 is CASTSGRISNQPQHF. DNA of the CDR3: TGTGCCAGTACGTCCGGCAGGATTAGCAATCAGCCCCAGCATTTT.

This clone has only a few counts. The chain carries TRBV2 and TRBJ2-7, with D possibly TRBD1 on 6 matching bases. Trimming removed 3 bases from V and 5 bases from J, with 11 bases in between. CDR3 size: 13 residues. Germline CDR1 is SNHLY and CDR2 is FYNNEI. CDR3 sequence: CASSDATGNEQYF. The CDR3 DNA reads as TGTGCCAGCAGTGACGCAACAGGGAACGAGCAGTACTTC.

The rearrangement uses TRBV4-2 and TRBJ1-2, with 8 nucleotides matching TRBD1. The V segment lost 3 bases and the J segment 8 bases; nucleotides outside the gene matches: 8. The germline CDR1 and CDR2 sequences are LGHNA and YNFKEQ. The CDR3 covers 14 residues. CDR3 in amino acids: CASSHGGTGVGYTF. For the CDR3, the DNA is TGTGCCAGCAGCCACGGCGGGACAGGCGTCGGCTACACCTTC.

This clone showed up just a few times. The genes are TRBV4-1 and TRBJ1-4, with 9 bases fitting TRBD1. Germline loops: CDR1 MGHRA, CDR2 YSYEKL. J was trimmed by 4 bases and V by 6 bases; bases with no gene match: 9. The length of the CDR3 is 16 residues. The CDR3 DNA follows: TGCGCCAGCAGAACCGGGACAGGGAATTTTAATGAAAAACTGTTTTTT. Protein sequence: CASRTGTGNFNEKLFF.

V and J are TRBV6-1 and TRBJ2-3; a weak D match, TRBD2 (5 bases). This CDR3 comprises 14 residues. Trimming removed 5 bases at V and 3 bases at J, with 12 bases between. CDR1 is MNHNS, CDR2 SASEGT, per germline. CDR3 protein: CASSPVGGTDTQYF. The CDR3 DNA reads TGTGCCAGCAGTCCCGTAGGAGGAACAGATACGCAGTATTTT.

This chain joins TRBV6-1 and TRBJ1-1; 11 positions match TRBD1. The V segment lost 4 bases and the J segment 6 bases; nucleotides outside the gene matches: 7. Germline V lookup: CDR1 MNHNS, CDR2 SASEGT. The CDR3 sequence is 15 residues long. Written as DNA, the CDR3 is TGTGCCAGCAGTGCCCGGGACAGGGGGGCTGCTGAAGCTTTCTTT. Encoded protein: CASSARDRGAAEAFF.

The V gene is TRBV11-1, the J gene TRBJ2-7; D possibly corresponds to TRBD2 (6 bases). The germline V and J ends were trimmed by 1 base and 3 bases, with 7 bases remaining between them. Per germline, CDR1 SGHAT and CDR2 FQDESV (reference sequence). The CDR3 has 13 residues. CDR3 sequence: CASSLEAGYEQYF. The CDR3 nucleotides read TGTGCCAGCAGCTTAGAAGCGGGCTACGAGCAGTACTTC.

A few counts support this clone. The chain links TRBV14 to TRBJ2-7, with 9 bases that match TRBD2. Germline V CDR1 and CDR2: SGHDN, FVKESK. The junction had 5 bases not matched to a gene; V was cut back by 4 bases and J by 4 bases. The CDR3 extends over 14 amino acids. CDR3 protein: CASSLGTSHYEQYF. DNA of the CDR3: TGTGCCAGCAGCCTAGGGACTAGCCATTACGAGCAGTACTTC.

This clone was picked up a small number of times. J is TRBJ1-1 and V is TRBV5-6; 10 nucleotides line up with TRBD1. The CDR3 spans 18 residues. V was clipped by 4 bases and J by 5 bases; unmatched bases: 17. The germline V gene encodes CDR1 SGHDT and CDR2 YYEEEE. The CDR3 is CASSLPGTGDIGGTEAFF. CDR3 sequence (DNA): TGTGCCAGCAGCCTGCCCGGGACAGGGGATATCGGGGGGACTGAAGCTTTCTTT.

This clone came up a few times. V is TRBV27 and J is TRBJ1-2, with a weak D call TRBD1 (5 bases). The germline V gene has CDR1 MNHEY and CDR2 SMNVEV (reference sequence). V was trimmed by 1 base and J by 8 bases, leaving 14 bases between them. This CDR3 region has 14 residues. CDR3 amino acids: CASSLYAGGKGYTF. As DNA, the CDR3 is TGTGCCAGCAGTTTATACGCGGGGGGGAAGGGCTACACCTTC.

The V call is TRBV5-1, the J call TRBJ2-7; D is undetermined. V gave up 0 bases and J gave up 0 bases, with 10 bases separating them. Germline loops: CDR1 SGHRS, CDR2 YFSETQ. The CDR3 has 15 residues. CDR3 sequence (DNA): TGCGCCAGCAGCTTGGGGCAGGCCCCCTCCTACGAGCAGTACTTC. It translates to CASSLGQAPSYEQYF.

The V call is TRBV18, the J call TRBJ1-3; D not resolved. Germline lookup yields CDR1 KGHSH and CDR2 LQKENI. The CDR3 has 15 residues. Trimming stripped 3 bases from V and 2 bases from J, with 11 bases between. The CDR3 loop is CASSPTSPTGNTIYF. CDR3 bases: TGTGCCAGCTCACCCACTTCCCCAACTGGAAACACCATATATTTT.

This clone occurred a few times. V is TRBV6-6 and J is TRBJ1-4, with 8 nucleotides matching TRBD1. CDR1 and CDR2 (germline): MNHNY, SVGAGI (reference sequence). This CDR3 is built from 14 residues. V lost 7 bases and J lost 7; bases outside the gene matches: 8. CDR3 bases: TGTGCCAGCAAGGACGACAGGGGCCCTGAAAAACTGTTTTTT. It is translated as CASKDDRGPEKLFF.

The J gene is TRBJ1-4, the V gene TRBV2; D is undetermined. Per the germline V gene, CDR1 is SNHLY and CDR2 is FYNNEI. The CDR3 has 15 residues. Trimming pared 3 bases from V and 0 bases from J, leaving 8 bases between. Here the CDR3 DNA reads TGTGCCAGCAGTGATTCGGGAGCAACTAATGAAAAACTGTTTTTT. Translating gives CASSDSGATNEKLFF.

The chain employs TRBV19 and TRBJ1-1, with TRBD1 identical over 7 bases. CDR1 is LNHDA and CDR2 is SQIVND in the germline V gene (reference sequence). V shed 2 bases, J shed 10 bases, and the junction held 13 bases outside the gene matches. The CDR3 spans 15 residues. CDR3 sequence reads: CASSIMATGNSRAFF. The CDR3 DNA follows: TGTGCCAGTAGTATAATGGCGACAGGGAATTCGAGAGCTTTCTTT. Full variable domain (rest looked up from reference TRBV19 and TRBJ1-1): DGGITQSPKYLFRKEGQNVTLSCEQNLNHDAMYWYRQDPGQGLRLIYYSQIVNDFQKGDIAEGYSVSREKKESFPLTVTSAQKNPTAFYLCASSIMATGNSRAFFGQGTRLTVV.

The chain links TRBV25-1 to TRBJ2-5; D might be TRBD2 (6 bases). The CDR3 is made up of 13 amino acids. Trimming removed 4 bases from V and 9 bases from J, with 15 bases in between. The germline V gene has CDR1 MGHDK and CDR2 SYGVNS. For the CDR3, the DNA is TGTGCCAGCAGTGCCGGGACTGAGAGGGCCCAGTACTTC. Amino acid sequence: CASSAGTERAQYF.

The chain has TRBV28 and TRBJ2-3; maybe TRBD2 (5 bases). This CDR3 is built from 15 residues. V lost 4 bases to trimming and J lost 1 base, with 12 bases between them. The V gene's germline CDR1 is MDHEN and CDR2 SYDVKM. The CDR3 here is CASSSLGVGTDTQYF. Here the CDR3 DNA reads TGTGCCAGCAGTTCACTAGGCGTGGGCACAGATACGCAGTATTTT.

This clone has a single count. This chain uses TRBV5-1 with TRBJ2-7, with TRBD2 identical over 8 bases. Looked up from germline, CDR1 is SGHRS and CDR2 is YFSETQ. The CDR3 covers 14 residues. With 3 bases clipped from V and 2 bases from J, the junction kept 4 bases outside the gene matches. Here the CDR3 reads CASSSRGGTYEQYF. The CDR3 DNA sequence: TGCGCCAGCAGCTCCCGGGGGGGGACCTACGAGCAGTACTTC.

DNA for the CDR3: TGTGCCAGCAGTTTAGTTGGTAGCGGGCTTTCGTACGAGCAGTACTTC. Translating gives CASSLVGSGLSYEQYF. J is TRBJ2-7 and V is TRBV28; 7 bases are a match to TRBD2. V gave up 2 bases and J gave up 4 bases; unmatched junction bases: 11. This CDR3 is 16 amino acids long. The germline V gene encodes CDR1 MDHEN and CDR2 SYDVKM.

This clone occurred a few times. The rearrangement joins TRBV19 to TRBJ2-2; tentatively, D is TRBD2 (6 bases). The CDR3 is 15 amino acids. The germline CDR1 and CDR2 sequences are LNHDA and SQIVND (reference sequence). Trimming shortened V by 4 bases and J by 5 bases, and 14 bases separated the two germline ends. The CDR3 sequence: CASSTGVIRTGELFF. CDR3 bases: TGTGCCAGTAGTACGGGGGTGATTAGGACCGGGGAGCTGTTTTTT.

Only a few counts were recorded for this clone. This chain connects TRBV5-1 to TRBJ2-1; 10 positions agree with TRBD2. J was trimmed by 7 bases and V by 2 bases; bases with no gene match: 6. The CDR3 totals 15 residues. Germline V gene sequence: CDR1 SGHRS, CDR2 YFSETQ. CDR3 residues: CASSLPGLAPNEQFF. The CDR3 nucleotides read TGCGCCAGCAGCTTACCGGGACTAGCGCCTAATGAGCAGTTCTTC.

CDR3: CASSLMDTTNTEAFF. The CDR3 DNA reads as TGTGCCAGCAGCTTAATGGACACCACGAACACTGAAGCTTTCTTT. The chain couples TRBV7-8 to TRBJ1-1, with D perhaps TRBD1 (5 bases). The germline V gene encodes CDR1 SGHVS and CDR2 FQNEAQ. The CDR3 contains 15 residues. V was cut by 2 bases and J by 1 base, with 11 bases left in between. The variable domain in full, completed from reference TRBV7-8 and TRBJ1-1, reads GAGVSQSPRYKVAKRGQDVALRCDPISGHVSLFWYQQALGQGPEFLTYFQNEAQLDKSGLPSDRFFAERPEGSVSTLKIQRTQQEDSAVYLCASSLMDTTNTEAFFGQGTRLTVV.

The chain combines TRBV28 with TRBJ1-1; 7 bases align to TRBD1. V dropped 3 bases and J dropped 2; count of bases not matched to a gene: 3. CDR1 MDHEN and CDR2 SYDVKM come from the germline V gene. The CDR3 loop spans 14 amino acids. CDR3 sequence (DNA): TGTGCCAGCAGTTTGATAGGGGGCAACACTGAAGCTTTCTTT. Protein sequence: CASSLIGGNTEAFF.